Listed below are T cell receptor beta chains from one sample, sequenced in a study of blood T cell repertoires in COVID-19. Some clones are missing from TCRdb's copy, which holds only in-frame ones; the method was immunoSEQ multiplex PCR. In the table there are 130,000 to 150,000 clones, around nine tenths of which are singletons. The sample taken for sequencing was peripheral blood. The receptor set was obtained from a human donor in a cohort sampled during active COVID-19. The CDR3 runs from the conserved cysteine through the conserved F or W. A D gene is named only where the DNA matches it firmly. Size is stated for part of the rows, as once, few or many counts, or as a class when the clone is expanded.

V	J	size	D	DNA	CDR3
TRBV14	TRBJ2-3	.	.	TGTGCCAGCAGCCAAGATTCTCAGCCCTGGGGGGGCGCGGATAACACAGATACGCAGTATTTT	CASSQDSQPWGGADNTDTQYF
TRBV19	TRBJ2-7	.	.	TGTGCCAGTAGTATAGGAGGGGGGGACCCCTACGAGCAGTACTTC	CASSIGGGDPYEQYF
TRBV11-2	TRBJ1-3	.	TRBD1	TGTGCCAGCAGCGCCCAGACAGGGTCGGGAAACACCATATATTTT	CASSAQTGSGNTIYF
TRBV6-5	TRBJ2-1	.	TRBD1	TGTGCCAGCAGCCAACGGGTCAACAGGGGCAATGAGCAGTTCTTC	CASSQRVNRGNEQFF
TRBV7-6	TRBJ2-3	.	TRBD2	TGTGCCAGCAGCTTAGGATCGGGAGGGCCTGGAACAGATACGCAGTATTTT	CASSLGSGGPGTDTQYF
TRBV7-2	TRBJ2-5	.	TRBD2	TGTGCCAGCAGCTACCGGGCCGGGACTAGCGGATTAGGTTCGAACTTC	CASSYRAGTSGLGSNF
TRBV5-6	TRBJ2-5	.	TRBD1	TGTGCCAGCAGCGGGGGACAGGTAGGCGAGACCCAGTACTTC	CASSGGQVGETQYF
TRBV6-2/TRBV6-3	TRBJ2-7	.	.	TGTGCCAGCAGCCGCGGTGGGTCCGGGTCCTACGAGCAGTACTTC	CASSRGGSGSYEQYF
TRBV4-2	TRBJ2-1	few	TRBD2	TGTGCCAGCAGCCAAGATAGCGGGGGATACAATGAGCAGTTCTTC	CASSQDSGGYNEQFF
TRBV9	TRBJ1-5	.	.	TGTGCCAGCAGCCCCGGGAGGGGAGATCAGCCCCAGCATTTT	CASSPGRGDQPQHF
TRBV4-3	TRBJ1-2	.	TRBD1	TGCGCCAGCAGCCATTCCTTGGACAGGGAGAACAGTAACTATGGCTACACCTTC	CASSHSLDRENSNYGYTF
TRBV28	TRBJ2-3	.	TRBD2	TGTGCCAGCAGTTTAGCGGGAGGAGTCTATAGCACAGATACGCAGTATTTT	CASSLAGGVYSTDTQYF
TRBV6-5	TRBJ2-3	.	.	TGTGCCAGCAGAAAACGGGAACTAATCACAGATACGCAGTATTTT	CASRKRELITDTQYF
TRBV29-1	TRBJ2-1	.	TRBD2	TGCAGCGTTGGAGCGTCAGCGGGGGCCAATGAGCAGTTCTTC	CSVGASAGANEQFF
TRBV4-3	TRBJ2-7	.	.	TGCGCCAGCAGCCAAGAGTACAGCACGGTTCCCTACGAGCAGTACTTC	CASSQEYSTVPYEQYF
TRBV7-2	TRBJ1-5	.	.	TGTGCCAGCAGCTTAAAGGGGGATCAGCCCCAGCATTTT	CASSLKGDQPQHF
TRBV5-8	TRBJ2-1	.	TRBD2	TGTGCCAGCAGCAGTTCGGGACTAGCGGGATGGAGGACCTACAATGAGCAGTTCTTC	CASSSSGLAGWRTYNEQFF
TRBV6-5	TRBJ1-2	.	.	TGTGCCAGCAGTTACGCCAGGGGCGCGGTCAACTATGGCTACACCTTC	CASSYARGAVNYGYTF
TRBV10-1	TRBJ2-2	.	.	TGCGCCAGCTCAGACAGGACGAACACCGGGGAGCTGTTTTTT	CASSDRTNTGELFF
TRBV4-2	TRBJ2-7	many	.	TGTGCCAGCAGCCAAGATCTGGACAGCTCCTACGAGCAGTACTTC	CASSQDLDSSYEQYF
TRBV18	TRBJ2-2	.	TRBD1	TGTGCCAGCTCACCAATTGTGGGACAGGAGACCGGGGAGCTGTTTTTT	CASSPIVGQETGELFF
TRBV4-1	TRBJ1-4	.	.	TGCGCCAGCAGCCAAGAATGGAACCAGGGCCATGAAAAACTGTTTTTT	CASSQEWNQGHEKLFF
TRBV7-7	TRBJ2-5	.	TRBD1	TGTGCTAGCAGCCTGGACAGGGATCAAGAGACCCAGTACTTC	CASSLDRDQETQYF
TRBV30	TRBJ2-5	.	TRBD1	TGTGCCTGGAGTGTATGGGGGACAGTCGACCAAGAGACCCAGTACTTC	CAWSVWGTVDQETQYF
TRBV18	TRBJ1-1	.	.	TGTGCCAGCTCACCAAGAGTACAGGGGAACACTGAAGCTTTCTTT	CASSPRVQGNTEAFF
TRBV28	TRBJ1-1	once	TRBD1	TGTGCCAGCAGTTTATGGGGACAGGGAGCGAACACTGAAGCTTTCTTT	CASSLWGQGANTEAFF
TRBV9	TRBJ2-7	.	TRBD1	TGTGCCAGCAGCGTAGCCCGGACAGGGACCGAGCAGTACTTC	CASSVARTGTEQYF
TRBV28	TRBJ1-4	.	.	TGTGCCAGCAGTTTTCCCGCAGGGTACGAAAAACTGTTTTTT	CASSFPAGYEKLFF
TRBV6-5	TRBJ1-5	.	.	TGTGCCAGCAGACAGGGTGGGGAGCCCCAGCATTTT	CASRQGGEPQHF
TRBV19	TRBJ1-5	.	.	TGTGCCAGTCAAACAGAATCCCTCGGCAATCAGCCCCAGCATTTT	CASQTESLGNQPQHF
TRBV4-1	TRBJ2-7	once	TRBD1	TGCGCCAGCAGCCCCGGGACAGGAGACTACGAGCAGTACTTC	CASSPGTGDYEQYF
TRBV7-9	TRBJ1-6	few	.	TGTGCCAGCAGCCCCGCAGGGGCCGGGGTAGTTTTT	CASSPAGAGVVF
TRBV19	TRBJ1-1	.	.	TGTGCCAGTAGTTCCAACAGGAACACTGAAGCTTTCTTT	CASSSNRNTEAFF
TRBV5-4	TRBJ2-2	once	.	TGTGCCAGCAGCCCCTCCCTTGTCGGGATGAACACCGGGGAGCTGTTTTTT	CASSPSLVGMNTGELFF
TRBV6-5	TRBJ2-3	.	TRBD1	TGTGCCAGCAGCGGGACAGCAGGTGAAGATACGCAGTATTTT	CASSGTAGEDTQYF
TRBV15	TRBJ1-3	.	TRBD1	TGTGCCACCAGCAGAGAGGGACAGAAACTCTCTGGAAACACCATATATTTT	CATSREGQKLSGNTIYF
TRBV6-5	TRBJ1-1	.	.	TGTGCCAGCAGTTGGAGTGGGAGCCTCAACACTGAAGCTTTCTTT	CASSWSGSLNTEAFF
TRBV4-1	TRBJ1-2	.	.	TGCGCCAGCAGCCAAACAGGGAACTATGGCTACACCTTC	CASSQTGNYGYTF
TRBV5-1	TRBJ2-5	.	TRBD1	TGCGCCAGCAGCCCTGACAGGGGGCTGCGAGAGACCCAGTACTTC	CASSPDRGLRETQYF
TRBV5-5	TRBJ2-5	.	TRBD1	TGTGCCAGCAGCCCCGGACAGGAGATGGAGACCCAGTACTTC	CASSPGQEMETQYF
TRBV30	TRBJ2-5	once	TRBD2	TGTGCCTGGAGTGTACTAGCGGGGGGGCCAGAGACCCAGTACTTC	CAWSVLAGGPETQYF
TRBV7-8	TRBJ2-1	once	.	TGTGCCAGCAGCTTACTCCACAGCCGGAATGAGCAGTTCTTC	CASSLLHSRNEQFF
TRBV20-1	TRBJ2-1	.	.	TGCAGTGCTAGTCGGAGCGGAGCCTACAATGAGCAGTTCTTC	CSASRSGAYNEQFF
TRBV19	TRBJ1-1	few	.	TGTGCCAGTAGTTCGGGACAGAACACTGAAGCTTTCTTT	CASSSGQNTEAFF
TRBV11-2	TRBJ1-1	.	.	TGTGCCAGCAGCTTAGAAGTTATCCAGGGAATGAACACTGAAGCTTTCTTT	CASSLEVIQGMNTEAFF
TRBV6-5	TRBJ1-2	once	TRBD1	TGTGCCAGCAGCGGGGACAGCTCCCATGGCTACACCTTC	CASSGDSSHGYTF
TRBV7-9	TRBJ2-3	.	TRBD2	TGTGCCAGCAGCTCCTTAGCGGGCCCGGATACGCAGTATTTT	CASSSLAGPDTQYF
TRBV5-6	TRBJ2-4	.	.	TGTGCCAGCAGCTTGGAGTCAGGGGTACAAAACATTCAGTACTTC	CASSLESGVQNIQYF
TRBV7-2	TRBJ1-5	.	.	TGTGCCAGCAGCTTAGGGGGCGGCAATCAGCCCCAGCATTTT	CASSLGGGNQPQHF